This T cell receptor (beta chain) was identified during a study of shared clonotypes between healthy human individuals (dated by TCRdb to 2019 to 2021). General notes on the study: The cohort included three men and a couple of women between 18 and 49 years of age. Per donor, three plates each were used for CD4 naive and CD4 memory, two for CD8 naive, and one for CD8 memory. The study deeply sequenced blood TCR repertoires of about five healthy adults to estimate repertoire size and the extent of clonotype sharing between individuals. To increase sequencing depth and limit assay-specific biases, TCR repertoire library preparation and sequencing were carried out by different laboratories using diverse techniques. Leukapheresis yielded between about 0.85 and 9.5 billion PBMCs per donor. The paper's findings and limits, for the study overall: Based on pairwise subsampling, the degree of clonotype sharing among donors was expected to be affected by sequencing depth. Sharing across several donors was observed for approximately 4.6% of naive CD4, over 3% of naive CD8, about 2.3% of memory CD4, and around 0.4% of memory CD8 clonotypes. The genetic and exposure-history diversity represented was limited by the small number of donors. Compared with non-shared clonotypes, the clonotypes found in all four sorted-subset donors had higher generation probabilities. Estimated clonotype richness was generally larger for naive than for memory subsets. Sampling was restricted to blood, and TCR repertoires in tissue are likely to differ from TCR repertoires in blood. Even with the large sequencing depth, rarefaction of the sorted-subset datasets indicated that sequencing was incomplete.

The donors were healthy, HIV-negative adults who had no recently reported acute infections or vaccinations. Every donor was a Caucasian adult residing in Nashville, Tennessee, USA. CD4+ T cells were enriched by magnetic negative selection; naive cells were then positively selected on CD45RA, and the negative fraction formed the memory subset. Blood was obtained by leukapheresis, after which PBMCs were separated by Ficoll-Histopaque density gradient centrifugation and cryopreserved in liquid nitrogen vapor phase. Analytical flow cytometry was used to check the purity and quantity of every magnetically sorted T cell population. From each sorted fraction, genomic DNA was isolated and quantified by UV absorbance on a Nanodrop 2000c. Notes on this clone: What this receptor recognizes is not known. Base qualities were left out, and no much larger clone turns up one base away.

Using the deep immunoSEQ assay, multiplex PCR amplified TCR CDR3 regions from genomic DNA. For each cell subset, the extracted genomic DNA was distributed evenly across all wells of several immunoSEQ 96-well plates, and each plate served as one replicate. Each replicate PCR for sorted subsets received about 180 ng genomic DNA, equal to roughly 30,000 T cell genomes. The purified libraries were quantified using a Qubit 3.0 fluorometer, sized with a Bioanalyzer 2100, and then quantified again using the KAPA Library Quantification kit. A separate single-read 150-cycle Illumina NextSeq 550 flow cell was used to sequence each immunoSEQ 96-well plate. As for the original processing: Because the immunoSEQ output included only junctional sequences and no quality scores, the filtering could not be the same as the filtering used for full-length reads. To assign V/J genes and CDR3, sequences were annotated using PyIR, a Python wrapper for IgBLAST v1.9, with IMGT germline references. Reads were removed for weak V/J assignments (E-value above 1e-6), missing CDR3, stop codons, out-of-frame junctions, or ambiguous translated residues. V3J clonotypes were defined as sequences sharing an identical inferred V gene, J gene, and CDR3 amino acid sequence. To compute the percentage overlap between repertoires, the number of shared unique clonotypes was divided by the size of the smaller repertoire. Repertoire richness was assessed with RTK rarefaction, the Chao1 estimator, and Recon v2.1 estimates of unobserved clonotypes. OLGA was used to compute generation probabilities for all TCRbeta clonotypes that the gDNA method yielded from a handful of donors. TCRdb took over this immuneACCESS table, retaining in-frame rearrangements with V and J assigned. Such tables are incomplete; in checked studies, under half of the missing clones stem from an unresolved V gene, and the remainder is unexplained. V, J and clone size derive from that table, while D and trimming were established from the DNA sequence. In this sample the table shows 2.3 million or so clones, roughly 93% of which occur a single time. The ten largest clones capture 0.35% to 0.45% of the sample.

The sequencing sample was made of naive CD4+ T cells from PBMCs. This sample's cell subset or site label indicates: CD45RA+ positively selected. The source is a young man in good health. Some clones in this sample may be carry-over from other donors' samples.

The CDR3 amino acid sequence is: CASRGTGGFEAFF. The DNA reads TGTGCCAGCAGGGGGACAGGGGGCTTTGAAGCTTTCTTT. The sequence joins TRBV2 to TRBJ1-1, with 12 bases matching TRBD1. Reading the germline V gene gives CDR1 SNHLY and CDR2 FYNNEI. Trimming accounts for 6 bases at V and 7 bases at J, while the number of junction bases matched to no gene is 3. Spanning cysteine to phenylalanine, the CDR3 consists of 13 amino acids. Of the read, only the CDR3 DNA is kept; its 39 bases are in frame from base 1.